Presented here are 32 T cell receptor beta chains from one specimen sequenced in a study of OX40 agonist ivuxolimab in advanced cancers. Measured with immunoSEQ multiplex PCR; TCRdb has only the in-frame clones, and not every one. The data show approximately 98,000 clones, around 93% seen once. The sequenced sample was CD4+ or CD8+ T cells sorted from blood, obtained in a trial of the OX40 agonist ivuxolimab. These receptors all stem from an adult with an advanced solid tumor such as melanoma, head and neck, liver or kidney cancer.

In this sample, this clone turned up a few times. The identical CDR3 is also encoded by other nucleotide sequences in the sample. The CDR3: CAWSVLGYGYTF. In nucleotides, the CDR3 is TGTGCCTGGAGTGTACTGGGGTATGGCTACACCTTC. The chain uses TRBV30 and TRBJ1-2, with D hard to call. V was shortened by 0 bases and J by 5 bases, with 7 bases between the two germline ends. This CDR3 comprises 12 residues. Germline CDR1 reads GTSNPN; CDR2 reads SVGIG (reference sequence).

The V call is TRBV6-6, the J call TRBJ1-1, with D possibly being TRBD1 (6 bases). Germline CDR1 reads MNHNY; CDR2 reads SVGAGI (reference sequence). CDR3 length: 14 residues. V gave up 4 bases and J gave up 7 bases, with 16 bases separating them. In nucleotides, the CDR3 is TGTGCCAGCAGTTTCGCCTTTCAGGGGCGTGAAGCTTTCTTT. It codes for CASSFAFQGREAFF.

The V and J genes are TRBV27 and TRBJ2-3, with 16 bases fitting TRBD2. Germline V gene sequence: CDR1 MNHEY, CDR2 SMNVEV (reference sequence). Trimming cost V 7 bases and J 5 bases; bases outside gene matches: 9. The CDR3 extends over 17 amino acids. The CDR3 sequence: CASTSGLAGGRRDTQYF. CDR3 coding DNA: TGTGCCAGCACCTCGGGACTAGCGGGGGGGCGGAGAGATACGCAGTATTTT.

V and J are TRBV28 and TRBJ2-5, with D perhaps matching TRBD1 (6 bases). V was pared by 4 bases and J by 0 bases, with 12 bases between. The length of the CDR3 is 15 residues. In germline, CDR1 is MDHEN, CDR2 SYDVKM. CDR3 region: CASSSPGTHQETQYF. CDR3 DNA: TGTGCCAGCAGTTCTCCCGGGACACACCAAGAGACCCAGTACTTC. Full variable domain (missing parts from reference TRBV28 and TRBJ2-5): DVKVTQSSRYLVKRTGEKVFLECVQDMDHENMFWYRQDPGLGLRLIYFSYDVKMKEKGDIPEGYSVSREKKERFSLILESASTNQTSMYLCASSSPGTHQETQYFGPGTRLLVL.

V is TRBV29-1 and J is TRBJ1-2; D gene ambiguous. The length of the CDR3 is 11 residues. Germline CDR1 SQVTM, CDR2 ANQGSEA. V was shortened by 3 bases and J by 10 bases, with 12 bases between the two germline ends. The chain's CDR3 is CSVDAGPAYTF. The CDR3 coding sequence is TGCAGCGTTGATGCAGGACCTGCCTACACCTTC.

This chain links TRBV5-1 with TRBJ1-3; no reliable D call. Germline lookup yields CDR1 SGHRS and CDR2 YFSETQ. The germline V and J ends were trimmed by 0 bases and 8 bases, with 21 bases remaining between them. CDR3 length equals 17 residues. This CDR3 reads CASSLVPSTTWIDTIYF. The CDR3 DNA sequence: TGCGCCAGCAGCTTGGTGCCCAGCACTACCTGGATCGACACCATATATTTT.

V gene TRBV6-1 combines with J gene TRBJ1-5, with 7 bases aligning to TRBD1. Germline V gene sequence: CDR1 MNHNS, CDR2 SASEGT. There are 15 residues in the CDR3. Trimming removed 6 bases from V and 4 bases from J; junction bases left unmatched: 9. The CDR3 loop is CASRTGTVANQPQHF. CDR3 sequence (DNA): TGTGCCAGCAGGACCGGGACAGTAGCAAATCAGCCCCAGCATTTT.

The rearrangement links TRBV2 to TRBJ2-7; no clear D gene. In germline, CDR1 is SNHLY, CDR2 FYNNEI. This CDR3 has 12 residues. V was shortened by 2 bases and J by 4 bases, with 6 bases between the two germline ends. CDR3 nucleotides: TGTGCCAGCAGTGAACTGGGTTACGAGCAGTACTTC. It yields the protein CASSELGYEQYF.

The chain combines TRBV27 with TRBJ2-2; possibly TRBD1 for D (6 bases). V lost 6 bases and J lost 5, with 22 bases in between. CDR3 size: 17 residues. Germline V lookup: CDR1 MNHEY, CDR2 SMNVEV (reference sequence). The CDR3 region has the DNA TGTGCCAGCAGATCTGAACTGGGACATTCCTTGACCGGGGAGCTGTTTTTT. Encoded protein: CASRSELGHSLTGELFF.

The chain uses TRBV2 and TRBJ1-2; a possible D gene is TRBD1 (6 bases). This CDR3 is 13 amino acids long. Between the trimmed V and J ends, which lost 7 bases and 4 bases, there was a span of 13 bases. Germline V lookup: CDR1 SNHLY, CDR2 FYNNEI. The DNA for the CDR3 is TGTGCCAGCACTTTACAGGGATCCTATGGCTACACCTTC. Its protein product is CASTLQGSYGYTF. The variable domain in full, with the rest retrieved from reference TRBV2 and TRBJ1-2, is EPEVTQTPSHQVTQMGQEVILRCVPISNHLYFYWYRQILGQKVEFLVSFYNNEISEKSEIFDDQFSVERPDGSNFTLKIRSTKLEDSAMYFCASTLQGSYGYTFGSGTRLTVV.

V and J are TRBV9 and TRBJ2-5; 12 nucleotides align to TRBD1. V shed 0 bases and J 1 base; nucleotides not matched to a gene: 4. Germline loops: CDR1 SGDLS, CDR2 YYNGEE. The CDR3 consists of 17 residues. CDR3 nucleotides: TGTGCCAGCAGCGTAGGGTGGGGACAGGGGGCCCAAGAGACCCAGTACTTC. Encoded protein: CASSVGWGQGAQETQYF.

The chain recombines TRBV18 with TRBJ1-1; D is perhaps TRBD1 (6 bases). The germline V and J ends were trimmed by 4 bases and 3 bases, with 15 bases remaining between them. Germline-derived CDR1 and CDR2 are KGHSH and LQKENI. The CDR3 spans 15 residues. CDR3 coding DNA: TGTGCCAGCTCACTTAAGGGAGGGGGGGACACTGAAGCTTTCTTT. Amino acids: CASSLKGGGDTEAFF. Combining the CDR3 with reference TRBV18 and TRBJ1-1 gives the whole variable domain NAGVMQNPRHLVRRRGQEARLRCSPMKGHSHVYWYRQLPEEGLKFMVYLQKENIIDESGMPKERFSAEFPKEGPSILRIQQVVRGDSAAYFCASSLKGGGDTEAFFGQGTRLTVV.

This chain joins TRBV10-3 and TRBJ1-1; tentatively, D is TRBD1 (5 bases). The germline V and J ends were trimmed by 1 base and 0 bases, with 9 bases remaining between them. The CDR3 covers 15 residues. Germline V gene data show CDR1 as ENHRY and CDR2 as SYGVKD. CDR3 protein: CAISEYGGMNTEAFF. In DNA, the CDR3 is TGTGCCATCAGTGAGTATGGGGGGATGAACACTGAAGCTTTCTTT.

The chain recombines TRBV23-1 with TRBJ1-1; 7 bases are a match to TRBD1. TRBV23-1 is designated an ORF whose function remains uncertain. J lost 0 bases, V lost 7 bases, and 14 bases had no gene match. The CDR3 is made up of 17 amino acids. The CDR3 sequence is CASTEDRLDPMNTEAFF. CDR3 DNA: TGCGCCAGCACCGAGGACAGGTTGGACCCTATGAACACTGAAGCTTTCTTT.

Concerning this clone itself: The same CDR3 is also encoded by other DNA sequences in this sample. The gene calls are TRBV5-1 and TRBJ2-3; TRBD2 agrees at 7 bases. The CDR3 is 16 amino acids. The germline V gene has CDR1 SGHRS and CDR2 YFSETQ. V shed 0 bases, J shed 2 bases, and the junction held 6 bases outside the gene matches. The CDR3 DNA reads TGCGCCAGCAGCTTGGTGTTGGGGGGGTCCACAGATACGCAGTATTTT. Residues: CASSLVLGGSTDTQYF.

The chain employs TRBV6-1 and TRBJ1-1; D not certain. The ends were cut back, 4 bases at V and 4 bases at J, with 13 bases in the middle. Germline V gene lookup returns CDR1 MNHNS and CDR2 SASEGT. The CDR3 runs 14 residues. Here the CDR3 DNA reads TGTGCCAGCAGTGTTAACCGGTTGAGCACTGAAGCTTTCTTT. Protein sequence: CASSVNRLSTEAFF.

The rearrangement uses TRBV19 and TRBJ2-1, with D perhaps matching TRBD2 (7 bases). The V end lost 7 bases, the J end lost 5 bases, and 15 bases lay between the germline ends. Germline CDR1 reads LNHDA; CDR2 reads SQIVND (reference sequence). This CDR3 contains 14 residues. The CDR3 spells CASTGGRRDNEQFF. The DNA for the CDR3 is TGTGCCAGTACCGGGGGGCGCAGAGACAATGAGCAGTTCTTC.

The gene calls are TRBV14 and TRBJ1-1, with D tentatively TRBD1 (5 bases). This CDR3 has 13 amino acids. V lost 1 base and J 11 bases, leaving 14 bases between the germline ends. Germline V lookup: CDR1 SGHDN, CDR2 FVKESK. CDR3 amino acids: CASSQVGTSGAFF. The CDR3 nucleotides are TGTGCCAGCAGCCAAGTAGGGACCTCCGGCGCTTTCTTT.

The rearrangement joins TRBV19 to TRBJ2-1; 8 bases fit TRBD1. V was pared by 4 bases and J by 5 bases, with 10 bases of the junction left unmatched. Germline V gives CDR1 LNHDA, CDR2 SQIVND (reference sequence). The CDR3 extends over 16 amino acids. The CDR3 coding sequence is TGTGCCAGTAGTAGATCGACAGGGGTAGCTAACAATGAGCAGTTCTTC. Amino acid sequence: CASSRSTGVANNEQFF.

This rearrangement joins TRBV5-6 to TRBJ2-1; unclear D gene. This CDR3 comprises 14 residues. V shed 0 bases and J shed 8 bases, with 12 bases lying between them. In germline, CDR1 is SGHDT, CDR2 YYEEEE. CDR3: CASSLVDKSDEQFF. CDR3 nucleotide sequence: TGTGCCAGCAGCTTGGTAGACAAAAGCGATGAGCAGTTCTTC.

This sequence joins TRBV12-5 and TRBJ1-2; 10 bases map to TRBD1. The germline V gene has CDR1 LGHNT and CDR2 FRNRAP. This CDR3 has 14 residues. V lost 1 base, J lost 4 bases, and 0 bases stayed unmatched. The CDR3: CASGLGDRGYGYTF. Here the CDR3 DNA reads TGTGCTAGTGGTTTGGGGGACAGGGGCTATGGCTACACCTTC.

The chain employs TRBV11-3 and TRBJ2-5, with 10 bases aligning to TRBD2. Germline CDR1 SGHNT, CDR2 YENEEA. The J segment lost 0 bases and the V segment lost 6 bases, leaving 4 bases of the junction unmatched. The CDR3 extends over 15 amino acids. CDR3 residues: CASSSGRTYQETQYF. The DNA of the CDR3 is TGTGCCAGCAGTAGCGGGAGGACCTACCAAGAGACCCAGTACTTC.

The V and J genes are TRBV19 and TRBJ1-6; 11 bases are shared with TRBD1. CDR3 length equals 16 residues. Germline CDR1 LNHDA, CDR2 SQIVND (reference sequence). J was trimmed by 9 bases and V by 6 bases; bases with no gene match: 10. The DNA for the CDR3 is TGTGCCAGTAGCGAGCGGACAGGGGGCGCTTCTTCACCCCTCCACTTT. It codes for CASSERTGGASSPLHF.

The CDR3 region is CASSPQMRGGTDTQYF. The CDR3 DNA sequence: TGTGCCAGCAGCCCCCAGATGCGGGGAGGGACAGATACGCAGTATTTT. V gene TRBV9 combines with J gene TRBJ2-3; 7 nucleotides line up with TRBD2. The CDR3 length is 16 residues. After removal of 4 bases from V and 3 bases from J, the junction contained 11 bases not matched to a gene. Germline V gene lookup returns CDR1 SGDLS and CDR2 YYNGEE.

The chain joins TRBV6-1 to TRBJ1-2; tentatively, D is TRBD1 (5 bases). The CDR3 contains 15 residues. Germline V CDR1 and CDR2: MNHNS, SASEGT. V dropped 1 base and J dropped 6 bases, with 15 bases sitting between them. CDR3 amino acids: CASSEGGGPVDGYTF. The CDR3 DNA reads as TGTGCCAGCAGTGAAGGGGGGGGTCCGGTCGATGGCTACACCTTC.

The V and J genes are TRBV19 and TRBJ1-4, with a weak D call TRBD1 (5 bases). The length of the CDR3 is 14 residues. Germline-derived CDR1 and CDR2 are LNHDA and SQIVND (reference sequence). Trimming left V 7 bases short and J 4 bases short, with 13 bases between. CDR3 bases: TGTGCCAGTACCTACGGGGGGAGTAATGAAAAACTGTTTTTT. It encodes CASTYGGSNEKLFF.

The rearrangement joins TRBV7-6 to TRBJ2-1, with D perhaps TRBD1 (6 bases). V lost 2 bases to trimming and J lost 5 bases, with 10 bases between them. The CDR3 loop spans 14 amino acids. In germline, CDR1 is SGHVS, CDR2 FNYEAQ. CDR3 loop: CASSLSGADNEQFF. The CDR3 DNA follows: TGTGCCAGCAGCTTATCAGGGGCTGACAATGAGCAGTTCTTC.

This chain uses TRBV6-5 with TRBJ2-7; a weak D match, TRBD2 (5 bases). This CDR3 has 14 amino acids. Trimming cost V 0 bases and J 7 bases, with 13 bases left between them. Germline V gives CDR1 MNHEY, CDR2 SVGAGI. DNA for the CDR3: TGTGCCAGCAGTTACTCGTGGAAGAGGGAGGAGCAGTACTTC. It yields the protein CASSYSWKREEQYF.

The chain couples TRBV11-2 to TRBJ1-4; 8 bases are a match to TRBD1. The V segment lost 3 bases and the J segment 7 bases; nucleotides outside the gene matches: 7. Germline V CDR1 and CDR2: SGHAT, FQNNGV. The CDR3 is made up of 15 amino acids. DNA of the CDR3: TGTGCCAGCAGCTTTGGACAGGGCGGAAGTGAAAAACTGTTTTTT. Protein product: CASSFGQGGSEKLFF.

The CDR3 coding sequence is TGTGCCAGTTCCACAGGGGTCGGGGATAATTCACCCCTCCACTTT. Its protein product is CASSTGVGDNSPLHF. The chain employs TRBV18 and TRBJ1-6, with 7 positions matching TRBD1. Germline CDR1 is KGHSH and CDR2 is LQKENI. The CDR3 loop spans 15 amino acids. Unmatched junction bases numbered 10, after V lost 9 bases and J lost 5 bases.

The CDR3 region has the DNA TGTGCCAGCTCACCCTGGACAGGGGGCTACGAGCAGTACTTC. Translating gives CASSPWTGGYEQYF. V usage is TRBV18 and J usage is TRBJ2-5; 10 bases line up with TRBD1. The assigned J gene may be wrong: the sequence end matches TRBJ2-7 better. The CDR3 loop spans 14 amino acids. Per the germline V gene, CDR1 is KGHSH and CDR2 is LQKENI.

The chain recombines TRBV11-2 with TRBJ2-3; 12 nucleotides match TRBD2. Germline V gene lookup returns CDR1 SGHAT and CDR2 FQNNGV. This CDR3 is 17 amino acids long. V trimming: 5 bases; J trimming: 0 bases; junction bases outside the gene matches: 6. The CDR3: CASSPGLAGASTDTQYF. The CDR3 nucleotides are TGTGCCAGCAGCCCGGGACTAGCGGGCGCTAGCACAGATACGCAGTATTTT.